This passage covers 27 T cell receptor beta chains from one sample sequenced in a study of cytomegalovirus exposure and HLA in healthy donors. Amplification used 60 Vbeta primers and 13 Jbeta primers. Assay: immunoSEQ multiplex PCR; the TCRdb copy retains only in-frame clones and omits some. The sample has approximately 220,000 clones, approximately 83% seen once. The sequencing sample was made of PBMCs. The origin of the receptors is a boy younger than 10 in good health and CMV-seronegative.

The V gene is TRBV6-1, the J gene TRBJ2-7; 12 bases map to TRBD2. This CDR3 has 14 amino acids. Germline V lookup: CDR1 MNHNS, CDR2 SASEGT. Trimming cost V 6 bases and J 5 bases; bases outside gene matches: 5. The CDR3 spells CASRPSGGANEQYF. The CDR3 DNA reads TGTGCCAGCAGACCTAGCGGGGGGGCAAACGAGCAGTACTTC.

The gene calls are TRBV6-6 and TRBJ1-1; 8 positions agree with TRBD1. This CDR3 is 16 amino acids long. The germline V gene encodes CDR1 MNHNY and CDR2 SVGAGI (reference sequence). J was trimmed by 4 bases and V by 7 bases; bases with no gene match: 14. DNA for the CDR3: TGTGCCAGCATTCGTGGACAGGGCGCGAAGGGCACTGAAGCTTTCTTT. Its translation is CASIRGQGAKGTEAFF.

J is TRBJ2-5 and V is TRBV6-1; perhaps TRBD1 as D (7 bases). The better agreement between TRBJ2-7 and the DNA end casts doubt on the J call. The CDR3 runs to 15 residues. The germline gives CDR1 MNHNS, CDR2 SASEGT. CDR3 region: CASSESTGRSYEQYF. The CDR3 coding sequence is TGTGCCAGCAGTGAGTCGACAGGGAGGTCCTACGAGCAGTACTTC.

The genes are TRBV29-1 and TRBJ1-4; 7 bases align to TRBD1. V dropped 5 bases and J dropped 7; count of bases not matched to a gene: 10. There are 14 residues in the CDR3. CDR1 is SQVTM, CDR2 ANQGSEA, per germline. The chain's CDR3 is CSVLVRDSREKLFF. The CDR3 region has the DNA TGCAGCGTTCTGGTCCGGGACAGTCGTGAAAAACTGTTTTTT.

The gene calls are TRBV10-3 and TRBJ1-2; 12 bases map to TRBD1. The CDR3 is 17 amino acids. V dropped 2 bases and J dropped 0; count of bases not matched to a gene: 4. Germline-derived CDR1 and CDR2 are ENHRY and SYGVKD. CDR3 in amino acids: CAISEPGQGASNYGYTF. In DNA, the CDR3 is TGTGCCATCAGTGAGCCGGGACAGGGGGCGTCTAACTATGGCTACACCTTC.

V and J are TRBV30 and TRBJ2-7, with TRBD2 matching 7 bases. The CDR3 length is 13 residues. Unmatched junction bases numbered 4, after V lost 3 bases and J lost 2 bases. The germline V gene has CDR1 GTSNPN and CDR2 SVGIG (reference sequence). The CDR3 reads CAWSGGSPYEQYF. The DNA for the CDR3 is TGTGCCTGGAGCGGGGGGTCCCCCTACGAGCAGTACTTC.

The chain joins TRBV2 to TRBJ1-5; 8 bases agree with TRBD1. This CDR3 has 14 amino acids. The junction had 8 bases not matched to a gene; V was cut back by 7 bases and J by 6 bases. The germline V gene encodes CDR1 SNHLY and CDR2 FYNNEI. The CDR3 protein is CASNQGAGGQPQHF. CDR3 bases: TGTGCCAGCAACCAGGGGGCAGGGGGTCAGCCCCAGCATTTT.

The chain has TRBV5-4 and TRBJ2-7, with D perhaps TRBD2 (5 bases). The CDR3 totals 15 residues. Germline V gene sequence: CDR1 SGHNT, CDR2 YYREEE (reference sequence). The V end lost 1 base, the J end lost 3 bases, and 14 bases lay between the germline ends. In DNA form, the CDR3 reads TGTGCCAGCAGCTTGCAAGCGGTAGAGGTCTACGAGCAGTACTTC. Its protein product is CASSLQAVEVYEQYF.

About this clone itself: Sequence at one end of the junction differs from germline and may be a read error. The chain joins TRBV7-9 to TRBJ1-1, with D unresolved. This CDR3 has 12 amino acids. Germline V CDR1 and CDR2: SEHNR, FQNEAQ (reference sequence). The CDR3 DNA reads TGTTCCAGCAGCTTACGGGATACTGAAGCTTTCTTT. Encoded protein: CSSSLRDTEAFF.

This clone was counted only a few times. This chain connects TRBV5-4 to TRBJ1-4; D not resolved. Germline V CDR1 and CDR2: SGHNT, YYREEE (reference sequence). The CDR3 extends over 13 amino acids. With 0 bases removed from V and 8 bases from J, the gap between germline ends came to 8 bases. The CDR3 is CASSLVGGEKLFF. As DNA, the CDR3 is TGTGCCAGCAGCTTGGTGGGAGGGGAAAAACTGTTTTTT.

V is TRBV7-9 and J is TRBJ2-3; D remains unclear. CDR1 is SEHNR and CDR2 is FQNEAQ in the germline V gene (reference sequence). The length of the CDR3 is 14 residues. Trimming removed 5 bases from V and 2 bases from J, with 11 bases in between. CDR3 nucleotide sequence: TGTGCCAGCAGCCCGACAATAAACACAGATACGCAGTATTTT. This codes for CASSPTINTDTQYF.

The chain is built from TRBV7-8 and TRBJ1-4; a possible D gene is TRBD1 (6 bases). Germline CDR1 is SGHVS and CDR2 is FQNEAQ. The CDR3 is 16 amino acids. V lost 5 bases to trimming and J lost 0 bases, with 13 bases between them. For the CDR3, the DNA is TGTGCCAGCAGCCGTCCCCACAGGGCAACTAATGAAAAACTGTTTTTT. It specifies CASSRPHRATNEKLFF.

In this sample, this clone turned up a few times. V and J are TRBV6-5 and TRBJ1-2; maybe TRBD1 (6 bases). The CDR3 spans 14 residues. Germline V gene data show CDR1 as MNHEY and CDR2 as SVGAGI. Trimming shortened V by 2 bases and J by 4 bases, and 11 bases separated the two germline ends. CDR3 sequence: CASSYDETGYGYTF. The CDR3 DNA sequence: TGTGCCAGCAGTTACGACGAGACAGGCTATGGCTACACCTTC.

This clone has just a few counts. V and J are TRBV30 and TRBJ1-1; D is ambiguous. The CDR3 covers 10 residues. CDR1 GTSNPN and CDR2 SVGIG come from the germline V gene (reference sequence). V lost 4 bases and J lost 4, with 4 bases in between. This CDR3 is CAWTRTEAFF. The CDR3 nucleotides read TGTGCCTGGACTCGCACTGAAGCTTTCTTT.

This clone was counted only a few times. The gene calls are TRBV6-5 and TRBJ1-1; maybe TRBD1 (5 bases). Germline-derived CDR1 and CDR2 are MNHEY and SVGAGI. The V end lost 5 bases, the J end lost 3 bases, and 16 bases lay between the germline ends. The CDR3 sequence is 15 residues long. The CDR3 loop is CASSGWRVRDTEAFF. CDR3 sequence (DNA): TGTGCCAGCAGTGGGTGGAGGGTCAGGGACACTGAAGCTTTCTTT.

The chain employs TRBV27 and TRBJ2-6, with a weak D call TRBD1 (6 bases). Germline V gene lookup returns CDR1 MNHEY and CDR2 SMNVEV (reference sequence). The ends were cut back, 5 bases at V and 0 bases at J, with 14 bases in the middle. The CDR3 spans 17 residues. The CDR3 is CASSRGTGNSGANVLTF. The CDR3 nucleotides are TGTGCCAGCAGTAGGGGGACGGGTAACTCTGGGGCCAACGTCCTGACTTTC.

The chain carries TRBV6-1 and TRBJ2-5, with 8 bases identical to TRBD1. The CDR3 has 15 residues. Per the germline V gene, CDR1 is MNHNS and CDR2 is SASEGT. The ends lost 6 bases at V and 0 bases at J; junction bases unmatched: 6. CDR3 residues: CASRKGTGYQETQYF. For the CDR3, the DNA is TGTGCCAGCAGAAAAGGGACAGGTTACCAAGAGACCCAGTACTTC.

This clone was detected only once. The chain has TRBV30 and TRBJ2-1, with 8 bases matching TRBD2. The germline V gene has CDR1 GTSNPN and CDR2 SVGIG (reference sequence). CDR3 length: 15 amino acids. J lost 6 bases, V lost 5 bases, and 12 bases had no gene match. CDR3 DNA: TGTGCCTGGGATAACCTAGGGGGACTAGGCAATGAGCAGTTCTTC. It encodes CAWDNLGGLGNEQFF.

This clone was observed a single time. J is TRBJ2-3 and V is TRBV4-2; unclear D gene. V gave up 0 bases and J gave up 5 bases, with 9 bases separating them. The germline gives CDR1 LGHNA, CDR2 YNFKEQ. The CDR3 has 14 residues. CDR3 DNA: TGTGCCAGCAGCCAAGATAACCTAAAAGATACGCAGTATTTT. Protein product: CASSQDNLKDTQYF.

The chain combines TRBV19 with TRBJ1-1, with 7 bases fitting TRBD1. The V segment lost 6 bases and the J segment 4 bases; nucleotides outside the gene matches: 8. CDR1 and CDR2 (germline): LNHDA, SQIVND (reference sequence). This CDR3 is built from 14 residues. The CDR3: CASRQTGLGTEAFF. The DNA for the CDR3 is TGTGCCAGTAGGCAGACAGGGCTTGGCACTGAAGCTTTCTTT.

The J gene is TRBJ2-7, the V gene TRBV6-5, with a possible D match to TRBD1 (6 bases). Germline V gene sequence: CDR1 MNHEY, CDR2 SVGAGI. This CDR3 is built from 14 residues. Trimming left V 5 bases short and J 0 bases short, with 11 bases between. CDR3 nucleotides: TGTGCCAGCAGTAGGGCAGGGGACTCCTACGAGCAGTACTTC. Amino acid sequence: CASSRAGDSYEQYF.

The chain has TRBV5-8 and TRBJ2-3; 10 bases map to TRBD2. Trimming removed 2 bases from V and 7 bases from J; junction bases left unmatched: 4. The CDR3 has 14 amino acids. CDR1 is SGHTS and CDR2 is YDEGEE in the germline V gene. CDR3 region: CASSLAGGPYTQYF. The CDR3 region has the DNA TGTGCCAGCAGCTTAGCGGGGGGGCCATATACGCAGTATTTT.

A single count supports this clone. J is TRBJ2-5 and V is TRBV6-1; 9 bases line up with TRBD1. The ends lost 5 bases at V and 3 bases at J; junction bases unmatched: 7. CDR1 MNHNS and CDR2 SASEGT come from the germline V gene. The CDR3 runs to 15 residues. As DNA, the CDR3 is TGTGCCAGCAGTCCCGGACAGGGGAGGGAAGAGACCCAGTACTTC. Protein sequence: CASSPGQGREETQYF.

This rearrangement joins TRBV11-2 to TRBJ2-2; the match to TRBD2 covers 9 bases. J was trimmed by 3 bases and V by 1 base; bases with no gene match: 6. This CDR3 spans 17 amino acids. The germline gives CDR1 SGHAT, CDR2 FQNNGV. CDR3 region: CASSLGWLAGYTGELFF. As DNA, the CDR3 is TGTGCCAGCAGCTTAGGGTGGCTAGCGGGGTACACCGGGGAGCTGTTTTTT.

This clone was observed a handful of times. One end of the junction fails to match germline, which may point to a read error. This chain joins TRBV6-4 and TRBJ2-7; 8 positions agree with TRBD1. CDR3 size: 9 residues. CDR1 and CDR2 from the germline V gene are MRHNA and SNTAGT. The CDR3 protein is CARGQESLF. The DNA of the CDR3 is TGTGCCAGGGGACAGGAGAGCCTCTTC.

This rearrangement joins TRBV2 to TRBJ1-2; perhaps TRBD1 as D (5 bases). Germline values: CDR1 SNHLY, CDR2 FYNNEI. This CDR3 region has 15 residues. Trimming shortened V by 7 bases and J by 4 bases, and 19 bases separated the two germline ends. CDR3 sequence: CASTTGGRGGYGYTF. CDR3 coding DNA: TGTGCCAGCACCACCGGGGGAAGGGGCGGCTATGGCTACACCTTC.

This chain uses TRBV19 with TRBJ2-6, with no clear D. Germline assignment: CDR1 LNHDA and CDR2 SQIVND (reference sequence). Between the trimmed V and J ends, which lost 4 bases and 0 bases, there was a span of 7 bases. This CDR3 has 15 residues. The DNA of the CDR3 is TGTGCCAGTAGTAGTCCAGGCTCTGGGGCCAACGTCCTGACTTTC. The encoded protein is CASSSPGSGANVLTF.